The entry below gives a single TCR beta chain sequence along with its context. Per the original data handling: From reference gene primer amplification, estimates of nucleated cell counts were derived. Profiled with immunoSEQ multiplex PCR; TCRdb holds only in-frame clones, not every one. V and J calls and clone size are copied from that table; D and trimming were computed from the DNA. This repertoire shows 150,000 to 200,000 clones, 65% to 85% found once; its top ten account for about 5.5%. The data derive from a study of blood T cell repertoires in COVID-19. On the study more broadly: Material from acute and convalescent COVID-19 was sourced from the United States, Italy and Spain. T cells, B-cell-depleted T cells, or PBMCs provided the cDNA or gDNA that served as material.

The trim removed 5 bases at V and 4 bases at J, leaving 7 bases unmatched. This CDR3 comprises 16 residues. The germline CDR1 and CDR2 sequences are MNHEY and SMNVEV (reference sequence). The gene calls are TRBV27 and TRBJ2-1, with TRBD2 identical over 11 bases. Sequenced input: peripheral blood. This TCR came from a woman in her 30s with acute or convalescent COVID-19. The CDR3 nucleotides are TGTGCCAGCAGTATCTCCATAGCGGGAGGGTACAATGAGCAGTTCTTC. Protein product: CASSISIAGGYNEQFF.